The 18 T cell receptor beta chains below all came from one sample that was sequenced in a study of tumor and adjacent non-tumor tissue in lung cancer. Three rounds of nested PCR, following a modified ARM-PCR protocol, produced the TCRbeta library. From the multiplex PCR reads, TCRdb called clonotypes with MiXCR, one entry per CDR3 protein. The table lists approximately 120,000 distinct CDR3 sequences, 75% of them singletons. The template was RNA from unsorted bulk tissue. Sequenced input: lung tumor tissue. The receptors originated from a woman aged 55-70 years with non-small cell lung cancer.

About this clonotype itself: The missing conserved phenylalanine or tryptophan at the end of this CDR3 makes a read error likely. V is TRBV12-3 or TRBV12-4 and J is TRBJ2-7; perhaps TRBD2 as D (5 bases). The CDR3 runs 13 residues. CDR3 protein: CASSFGWRYEQYS. The CDR3 bases are TGTGCCAGCAGTTTTGGGTGGAGGTACGAACAGTACTCC.

Of note for this clonotype: This could be a read error, since a much larger clone is one nucleotide away. This rearrangement joins TRBV29-1 to TRBJ1-2; the D gene is possibly TRBD1 (5 bases). V lost 7 bases, J lost 7 bases, and 22 bases lay in between. The CDR3 is 14 amino acids. Germline V CDR1 and CDR2: SQVTM, ANQGSEA. CDR3 in amino acids: CSAPENGQGGGYTF. The CDR3 DNA reads as TGCAGCGCCCCCGAAAATGGGCAGGGAGGTGGCTACACCTTC. The complete variable domain, with remaining parts taken from reference TRBV29-1 and TRBJ1-2, reads SAVISQKPSRDICQRGTSLTIQCQVDSQVTMMFWYRQQPGQSLTLIATANQGSEATYESGFVIDKFPISRPNLTFSTLTVSNMSPEDSSIYLCSAPENGQGGGYTFGSGTRLTVV.

The chain employs TRBV6-6 and TRBJ2-7; tentatively, D is TRBD1 (6 bases). Trimming removed 5 bases at V and 8 bases at J, with 22 bases between. There are 15 residues in the CDR3. Germline CDR1 MNHNY, CDR2 SVGAGI (reference sequence). In DNA, the CDR3 is TGTGCCAGCAGTCGCCAGACAGGCAGAGATTACAAGCAGTACTTC. Amino acid sequence: CASSRQTGRDYKQYF.

Turning to this clonotype: One end of the junction does not line up with germline, which may come from a read error. The J gene is TRBJ1-2, the V gene TRBV5-4, with no clear D. CDR1 is SGHNT, CDR2 YYREEE, per germline (reference sequence). The CDR3 runs to 14 residues. CDR3 DNA: TGTGCCAGCAGCTTGGACAGAAACAACTATGGCTACAATTTC. Residues: CASSLDRNNYGYNF. The entire variable domain, with the rest obtained from reference TRBV5-4 and TRBJ1-2, is as follows: ETGVTQSPTHLIKTRGQQVTLRCSSQSGHNTVSWYQQALGQGPQFIFQYYREEENGRGNFPPRFSGLQFPNYSSELNVNALELDDSALYLCASSLDRNNYGYNFGSGTRLTVV.

This clonotype was seen only a few times. The junction shows a germline mismatch at one end, possibly a read error. The rearrangement links TRBV11-2 to TRBJ2-1, with a weak D call TRBD2 (6 bases). The CDR3 covers 14 residues. The V gene's germline CDR1 is SGHAT and CDR2 FQNNGV. This CDR3 reads CGSSFSGSYNEQFF. The CDR3 bases are TGTGGCAGCAGCTTTAGCGGTTCCTATAATGAGCAGTTCTTC.

Of note for this clonotype: With a much larger clone just one base away, this may be a read error. The rearrangement joins TRBV6-5 to TRBJ1-2; D is unclear. The CDR3 has 11 residues. Germline assignment: CDR1 MNHEY and CDR2 SVGAGI. Trimming pared 6 bases from V and 8 bases from J, leaving 10 bases between. The CDR3 region is CASSSPGGYTF. CDR3 bases: TGTGCCAGCAGCAGCCCTGGGGGCTACACCTTC.

The chain carries TRBV14 and TRBJ1-3; D gene unclear. Trimming shortened V by 4 bases and J by 0 bases, and 7 bases separated the two germline ends. CDR3 length equals 14 residues. Per the germline V gene, CDR1 is SGHDN and CDR2 is FVKESK. CDR3: CASSRVFSGNTIYF. CDR3 nucleotide sequence: TGTGCCAGCAGCCGAGTCTTCTCTGGAAACACCATATATTTT.

With regard to this clonotype: A read error may produce the germline difference seen at one junction end. V gene TRBV12-3 or TRBV12-4 combines with J gene TRBJ2-7; possibly TRBD2 for D (6 bases). The CDR3 loop spans 14 amino acids. The CDR3 is CGSPSLGGWGEQYF. CDR3 nucleotides: TGTGGCAGCCCATCTCTCGGGGGTTGGGGAGAGCAGTACTTC.

Concerning this clonotype: One end of the junction is discordant with germline, which a read error may explain. CDR3 coding DNA: TGTGCCAGCTGTTACTCAGAAGCGGGAGGAGATGAGCGGTTCTTC. Residues: CASCYSEAGGDERFF. J is TRBJ2-1 and V is TRBV6-2 or TRBV6-3; 9 nucleotides align to TRBD2. Germline V gives CDR1 MNHEY, CDR2 SVGEGT. This CDR3 has 15 amino acids.

Regarding this clonotype: A clone one base away is much larger, so this may be a read error. The V and J genes are TRBV4-3 and TRBJ1-1; 8 bases are shared with TRBD1. The CDR3 consists of 17 residues. The V gene's germline CDR1 is LGHNA and CDR2 YSLEER. CDR3 DNA sequence: TGCGCCAGCAGCCAAGAGGCGACAGGGGTTGGGAACACTGAAGCTTGCTTT. This sequence encodes CASSQEATGVGNTEACF.

CDR3 amino acids: CASSPGAGNSQPQHF. DNA for the CDR3: TGTGCCAGTAGTCCCGGGGCAGGGAACAGTCAGCCCCAGCATTTT. The chain couples TRBV7-9 to TRBJ1-5; D possibly corresponds to TRBD1 (5 bases). The V gene lost 9 bases and the J gene lost 6 bases, with 21 bases spanning the gap. Germline V gene data show CDR1 as SEHNR and CDR2 as FQNEAQ (reference sequence). The CDR3 covers 15 residues.

This clonotype came up once. Given a much more abundant clone one base away, this may be a read error. The genes are TRBV6-2 or TRBV6-3 and TRBJ1-2, with 9 nucleotides matching TRBD1. There are 14 residues in the CDR3. The V gene's germline CDR1 is MNHEY and CDR2 SVGEGT. CDR3 in amino acids: CDSRSGQGSVGYTF. DNA of the CDR3: TGTGACAGCAGATCGGGACAGGGATCAGTGGGCTACACCTTC.

This clonotype was counted between two and nine times. It may be a read error: a sequence one base away is much more abundant. The CDR3 loop is CSATSTGGETQYF. CDR3 DNA: TGCAGTGCTACATCAACGGGTGGAGAGACCCAGTACTTC. This rearrangement joins TRBV20-1 to TRBJ2-5; D gene unclear. Germline V lookup: CDR1 DFQATT, CDR2 SNEGSKA (reference sequence). CDR3 length: 13 residues. V lost 4 bases, J lost 4 bases, and 13 bases lay in between.

Concerning this clonotype itself: An end of the junction differs from the germline gene, which may be a read error. V usage is TRBV30 and J usage is TRBJ1-1; 10 nucleotides agree with TRBD1. The CDR3 consists of 16 residues. Germline CDR1 reads GTSNPN; CDR2 reads SVGIG (reference sequence). CDR3 DNA sequence: TGTGCCTGGACGGGAGGACAGGGGGTGCGGGACACTGAAGCTTCCTTT. It yields the protein CAWTGGQGVRDTEASF.

About this clonotype itself: This may be a read error: a much more frequent sequence differs by one nucleotide. The chain has TRBV20-1 and TRBJ2-1, with 8 bases matching TRBD1. The CDR3 is made up of 16 amino acids. CDR1 and CDR2 from the germline V gene are DFQATT and SNEGSKA (reference sequence). The DNA for the CDR3 is TGCAGTGATAGAGAGGGGCAGGGGGCTTCCTACAATGAGCAGTTCTTC. Residues: CSDREGQGASYNEQFF.

V and J are TRBV10-3 and TRBJ2-7; D gene unclear. This CDR3 is built from 12 residues. CDR1 ENHRY and CDR2 SYGVKD come from the germline V gene. Trimming pared 0 bases from V and 12 bases from J, leaving 12 bases between. This CDR3 is CAISESLMPGYF. The CDR3 DNA follows: TGTGCCATCAGTGAGTCACTTATGCCTGGGTACTTC.

About this clonotype: A single base separates this from a much larger clone, so it may be a read error. V gene TRBV6-6 combines with J gene TRBJ2-3; D call uncertain. Germline CDR1 is MNHNY and CDR2 is SVGAGI (reference sequence). The length of the CDR3 is 16 residues. Trimming left V 3 bases short and J 0 bases short, with 13 bases between. The CDR3 nucleotides are TGTGCCAGCAGTTATTCGTCATACACTAGCACAGATACGCAGTATTTT. As protein: CASSYSSYTSTDTQYF.

This clonotype was seen a few times. V usage is TRBV24-1 and J usage is TRBJ1-1, with D hard to call. Germline values: CDR1 KGHDR, CDR2 SFDVKD. The CDR3 sequence is 13 residues long. Trimming cost V 3 bases and J 1 base, with 5 bases left between them. As DNA, the CDR3 is TGTGCCACCAGTGATGGGCCGAACACTGAAGCTTTCTTT. It codes for CATSDGPNTEAFF.